These 32 T cell receptor beta chains share one sample of origin, sequenced in a study of blood T cell repertoires in COVID-19. The table came from immunoSEQ multiplex PCR; TCRdb's copy has only in-frame clones and leaves some out. The profile shows approximately 200,000 clones, 85% of them singletons. The material sequenced was PBMCs or T cells enriched from blood (not recorded which). These TCRs come from a man aged 35-49 years who had recovered from COVID-19.

The chain couples TRBV7-8 to TRBJ2-7; tentatively, D is TRBD2 (5 bases). V was shortened by 5 bases and J by 0 bases, with 11 bases between the two germline ends. CDR3 length equals 14 residues. Germline CDR1 reads SGHVS; CDR2 reads FQNEAQ. CDR3 loop: CASSPGMSSYEQYF. The CDR3 DNA follows: TGTGCCAGCAGCCCCGGGATGTCCTCCTACGAGCAGTACTTC.

The V gene is TRBV7-9, the J gene TRBJ1-1, with D tentatively TRBD1 (5 bases). The CDR3 is made up of 15 amino acids. V lost 3 bases to trimming and J lost 1 base, with 12 bases between them. Germline V gene data show CDR1 as SEHNR and CDR2 as FQNEAQ (reference sequence). CDR3 loop: CASSFQQARNTEAFF. The CDR3 DNA sequence: TGTGCCAGCAGCTTCCAACAGGCAAGGAACACTGAAGCTTTCTTT.

The J gene is TRBJ2-4, the V gene TRBV14; no clear D gene. The CDR3 runs to 12 residues. V was clipped by 4 bases and J by 8 bases, with 9 bases between them. Germline V gene sequence: CDR1 SGHDN, CDR2 FVKESK. CDR3 region: CASSRTRDIQYF. The CDR3 nucleotides read TGTGCCAGCAGCCGAACGAGAGACATTCAGTACTTC.

The CDR3 loop is CASSGRGTSGFNEQFF. CDR3 sequence (DNA): TGTGCCAGCAGCGGACGCGGGACTAGCGGCTTCAATGAGCAGTTCTTC. This chain uses TRBV9 with TRBJ2-1, with 11 nucleotides matching TRBD2. The CDR3 loop spans 16 amino acids. The ends lost 3 bases at V and 6 bases at J; junction bases unmatched: 8. CDR1 and CDR2 (germline): SGDLS, YYNGEE.

This chain connects TRBV18 to TRBJ2-3, with D possibly being TRBD2 (5 bases). Per the germline V gene, CDR1 is KGHSH and CDR2 is LQKENI. With 0 bases removed from V and 1 base from J, the gap between germline ends came to 5 bases. This CDR3 has 14 residues. The CDR3 protein is CASSPPGGTDTQYF. The CDR3 DNA is TGTGCCAGCTCACCACCCGGGGGCACAGATACGCAGTATTTT.

This chain joins TRBV5-8 and TRBJ1-1, with a tentative D call TRBD1 (5 bases). V lost 2 bases and J 10 bases, leaving 12 bases between the germline ends. This CDR3 comprises 12 residues. Germline CDR1 reads SGHTS; CDR2 reads YDEGEE. Written as DNA, the CDR3 is TGTGCCAGCAGCTTCGAGGCGGGACGAGCTTTCTTT. Residues: CASSFEAGRAFF. Looking up the rest from reference TRBV5-8 and TRBJ1-1 gives the full variable domain: EAGVTQSPTHLIKTRGQQATLRCSPISGHTSVYWYQQALGLGLQFLLWYDEGEERNRGNFPPRFSGRQFPNYSSELNVNALELEDSALYLCASSFEAGRAFFGQGTRLTVV.

The rearrangement links TRBV5-1 to TRBJ2-7, with TRBD1 matching 9 bases. J lost 6 bases, V lost 4 bases, and 8 bases had no gene match. This CDR3 comprises 14 residues. The germline V gene encodes CDR1 SGHRS and CDR2 YFSETQ. The CDR3 sequence is CASSTGQGFAEQYF. As DNA, the CDR3 is TGCGCCAGCAGCACCGGACAGGGGTTCGCCGAGCAGTACTTC.

The rearrangement uses TRBV5-1 and TRBJ2-1; 9 positions agree with TRBD2. This CDR3 spans 16 amino acids. V lost 6 bases and J lost 2; bases outside the gene matches: 9. Per germline, CDR1 SGHRS and CDR2 YFSETQ. The CDR3 sequence is CASTPPGLAPYNEQFF. CDR3 nucleotides: TGCGCCAGCACCCCCCCGGGACTAGCCCCCTACAATGAGCAGTTCTTC. Combining the CDR3 with reference TRBV5-1 and TRBJ2-1 gives the whole variable domain KAGVTQTPRYLIKTRGQQVTLSCSPISGHRSVSWYQQTPGQGLQFLFEYFSETQRNKGNFPGRFSGRQFSNSRSEMNVSTLELGDSALYLCASTPPGLAPYNEQFFGPGTRLTVL.

The J gene is TRBJ2-7, the V gene TRBV2; D is ambiguous. Germline CDR1 and CDR2: SNHLY and FYNNEI. Trimming left V 5 bases short and J 4 bases short, with 12 bases between. This CDR3 is 13 amino acids long. CDR3 sequence reads: CASSRPGPYEQYF. The DNA of the CDR3 is TGTGCCAGCAGTAGACCTGGGCCATACGAGCAGTACTTC.

The gene calls are TRBV7-2 and TRBJ1-2, with 7 nucleotides matching TRBD1. V shed 1 base and J 8 bases; nucleotides not matched to a gene: 4. The germline V gene has CDR1 SGHTA and CDR2 FQGNSA. This CDR3 region has 13 residues. CDR3 region: CASSLEKGAGYTF. The CDR3 region has the DNA TGTGCCAGCAGCTTAGAGAAGGGGGCGGGCTACACCTTC.

The rearrangement links TRBV29-1 to TRBJ2-7, with TRBD1 matching over 7 bases. CDR3 length equals 15 residues. V shed 3 bases and J 1 base; nucleotides not matched to a gene: 9. Germline CDR1 is SQVTM and CDR2 is ANQGSEA. The CDR3 reads CSVELGGALSYEQYF. CDR3 nucleotide sequence: TGCAGCGTTGAGCTAGGGGGCGCGTTGTCCTACGAGCAGTACTTC.

V and J are TRBV1 and TRBJ2-7; the table's D call, TRBD2, has no DNA check behind it. TRBV1 is labeled a pseudogene. The CDR3 totals 13 residues. In DNA form, the CDR3 reads TGCACCAGCAGCCCCCCTAGACCCTACGAGCAGTACTTC. It yields the protein CTSSPPRPYEQYF.

The genes are TRBV3-1 (or the pseudogene TRBV3-2) and TRBJ1-2; TRBD1 matches 7 bases. Germline V gene data show CDR1 as LGHDT and CDR2 as YNNKEL (reference sequence). V lost 0 bases, J lost 4 bases, and 8 bases stayed unmatched. This CDR3 comprises 16 residues. The CDR3 DNA is TGTGCCAGCAGCCAAGATGATATGGGACAGTCCTATGGCTACACCTTC. Encoded protein: CASSQDDMGQSYGYTF.

The genes are TRBV28 and TRBJ2-7, with D uncertain. This CDR3 is built from 10 residues. Germline CDR1 MDHEN, CDR2 SYDVKM. V was shortened by 6 bases and J by 3 bases, with 3 bases between the two germline ends. The CDR3 DNA follows: TGTGCCAGCAGGAGCTACGAGCAGTACTTC. Residues: CASRSYEQYF.

This rearrangement joins TRBV14 to TRBJ2-3; 12 bases map to TRBD2. This CDR3 is 17 amino acids long. Germline CDR1 reads SGHDN; CDR2 reads FVKESK. The V and J ends lost 2 bases and 4 bases, in that order; junction bases with no gene match: 7. The CDR3 is CASSQFLAGGAPDTQYF. CDR3 bases: TGTGCCAGCAGCCAATTTCTAGCGGGAGGGGCCCCAGATACGCAGTATTTT.

This rearrangement joins TRBV20-1 to TRBJ1-2; D not certain. V lost 5 bases and J 7 bases, leaving 11 bases between the germline ends. CDR1 is DFQATT and CDR2 is SNEGSKA in the germline V gene (reference sequence). CDR3 length: 11 amino acids. The CDR3 DNA reads TGCAGTGCTTTCCGCAGACTTGGCTACACCTTC. Its translation: CSAFRRLGYTF.

The chain combines TRBV5-6 with TRBJ2-7, with D unclear. Trimming removed 1 base from V and 4 bases from J, with 6 bases in between. The germline V gene encodes CDR1 SGHDT and CDR2 YYEEEE. The CDR3 length is 12 residues. The CDR3 DNA follows: TGTGCCAGCAGCTTGACCCAGTACGAGCAGTACTTC. It is translated as CASSLTQYEQYF. Based on the CDR3 plus reference TRBV5-6 and TRBJ2-7, the full variable domain is DAGVTQSPTHLIKTRGQQVTLRCSPKSGHDTVSWYQQALGQGPQFIFQYYEEEERQRGNFPDRFSGHQFPNYSSELNVNALLLGDSALYLCASSLTQYEQYFGPGTRLTVT.

The gene calls are TRBV18 and TRBJ2-7; 11 bases agree with TRBD2. Germline assignment: CDR1 KGHSH and CDR2 LQKENI. The CDR3 has 15 amino acids. Trimming took 3 bases from V and 3 from J; bases not matched to a gene: 4. CDR3 region: CASSPTSGNIYEQYF. DNA for the CDR3: TGTGCCAGCTCACCGACTAGCGGGAATATCTACGAGCAGTACTTC.

CDR3 in amino acids: CASSTNTEAFF. DNA for the CDR3: TGTGCCAGCAGTACTAACACTGAAGCTTTCTTT. The chain has TRBV12-3 or TRBV12-4 and TRBJ1-1; D uncertain. Trimming shortened V by 5 bases and J by 2 bases, and 3 bases separated the two germline ends. The CDR3 is made up of 11 amino acids.

V usage is TRBV21-1 and J usage is TRBJ1-5. TRBV21-1 is described as a pseudogene. The CDR3 consists of 18 residues. The CDR3 spells CANTGGSPGSYSNQPQHF. CDR3 in DNA: TGTGCCAATACCGGGGGGAGCCCAGGATCTTATAGCAATCAGCCCCAGCATTTT.

This chain joins TRBV20-1 and TRBJ2-3; D is uncertain. Germline-derived CDR1 and CDR2 are DFQATT and SNEGSKA (reference sequence). The CDR3 contains 11 residues. V was cut by 5 bases and J by 14 bases, with 17 bases left in between. The CDR3 here is CSAPRVTERYF. The CDR3 DNA sequence: TGCAGTGCTCCCCGGGTTACTGAGCGGTATTTT.

The chain joins TRBV28 to TRBJ2-1; D is possibly TRBD1 (6 bases). Germline loops: CDR1 MDHEN, CDR2 SYDVKM. This CDR3 contains 16 residues. Trimming shortened V by 2 bases and J by 0 bases, and 11 bases separated the two germline ends. In DNA form, the CDR3 reads TGTGCCAGCAGTTTAAGTACAGGGAGCTCCTACAATGAGCAGTTCTTC. This encodes CASSLSTGSSYNEQFF. Combining the CDR3 with reference TRBV28 and TRBJ2-1 gives the whole variable domain DVKVTQSSRYLVKRTGEKVFLECVQDMDHENMFWYRQDPGLGLRLIYFSYDVKMKEKGDIPEGYSVSREKKERFSLILESASTNQTSMYLCASSLSTGSSYNEQFFGPGTRLTVL.

The rearrangement uses TRBV4-1 and TRBJ2-3; 10 positions agree with TRBD2. This CDR3 region has 18 residues. Germline V gene lookup returns CDR1 MGHRA and CDR2 YSYEKL. V shed 3 bases, J shed 2 bases, and the junction held 11 bases outside the gene matches. DNA of the CDR3: TGCGCCAGCAGCCATATTTTCCGGACTAGCGGATTCACAGATACGCAGTATTTT. Translation: CASSHIFRTSGFTDTQYF.

This clone has a single count. The chain combines TRBV2 with TRBJ1-4; D gene ambiguous. The CDR3 is 13 amino acids. Germline assignment: CDR1 SNHLY and CDR2 FYNNEI. Trimming took off 2 bases at V and 6 bases at J, with 7 bases between the two ends. The CDR3 DNA follows: TGTGCCAGCAGTGAAAATCAATATGAAAAACTGTTTTTT. Its protein product is CASSENQYEKLFF.

In its sample, this clone was seen a few times. V usage is TRBV6-5 and J usage is TRBJ1-2; D perhaps matches TRBD1 (5 bases). The germline V and J ends were trimmed by 7 bases and 1 base, with 16 bases remaining between them. This CDR3 region has 15 residues. Germline loops: CDR1 MNHEY, CDR2 SVGAGI. This CDR3 reads CASNHMGGHNYGYTF. CDR3 nucleotides: TGTGCCAGCAATCACATGGGGGGTCATAACTATGGCTACACCTTC.

The chain recombines TRBV27 with TRBJ2-7; a weak D match, TRBD1 (8 bases). CDR1 and CDR2 (germline): MNHEY, SMNVEV (reference sequence). V was clipped by 7 bases and J by 4 bases, with 20 bases between them. CDR3 length equals 15 residues. CDR3 region: CASTRRQGTIYEQYF. The DNA for the CDR3 is TGTGCCAGCACCCGAAGACAGGGGACTATATACGAGCAGTACTTC.

The V and J genes are TRBV7-2 and TRBJ2-3; 14 nucleotides agree with TRBD2. J gave up 5 bases and V 5 bases, and 6 bases lay outside the gene matches. The CDR3 extends over 16 amino acids. Germline CDR1 reads SGHTA; CDR2 reads FQGNSA. CDR3 nucleotides: TGTGCCAGCAGCGAAAGACTAGCGGGAGGGTTAGATACGCAGTATTTT. It encodes CASSERLAGGLDTQYF.

J is TRBJ2-7 and V is TRBV10-3; 11 bases are a match to TRBD2. Germline trimming cut 5 bases from V and 6 bases from J; bases unmatched to any gene: 9. Germline CDR1 reads ENHRY; CDR2 reads SYGVKD. The CDR3 totals 15 residues. The CDR3 protein is CAISNLAGGFREQYF. CDR3 bases: TGTGCCATCAGTAACCTAGCGGGAGGCTTTCGCGAGCAGTACTTC.

V is TRBV5-1 and J is TRBJ1-3; 8 nucleotides match TRBD1. The CDR3 covers 14 residues. V was clipped by 2 bases and J by 7 bases; unmatched bases: 5. Germline V gene lookup returns CDR1 SGHRS and CDR2 YFSETQ. The CDR3 bases are TGCGCCAGCAGCTTCGACAGGGGAACCAACACCATATATTTT. Its protein product is CASSFDRGTNTIYF.

A word on this clone: At the DNA level, this CDR3 is encoded by other sequences in the same sample as well. The chain employs TRBV5-4 and TRBJ2-7; TRBD1 agrees at 9 bases. The CDR3 covers 14 residues. The germline V gene encodes CDR1 SGHNT and CDR2 YYREEE (reference sequence). V dropped 4 bases and J dropped 3; count of bases not matched to a gene: 5. The CDR3 loop is CASSPGQGSYEQYF. The CDR3 region has the DNA TGTGCCAGCAGCCCGGGACAGGGTAGCTACGAGCAGTACTTC.

This chain uses TRBV2 with TRBJ2-1; D perhaps matches TRBD2 (6 bases). CDR1 and CDR2 (germline): SNHLY, FYNNEI. This CDR3 is 12 amino acids long. The V and J ends lost 6 bases and 5 bases respectively, with 8 bases between them. The CDR3 is CASRGGDNEQFF. The CDR3 DNA is TGTGCCAGCAGAGGAGGGGACAATGAGCAGTTCTTC. Full variable domain (rest looked up from reference TRBV2 and TRBJ2-1): EPEVTQTPSHQVTQMGQEVILRCVPISNHLYFYWYRQILGQKVEFLVSFYNNEISEKSEIFDDQFSVERPDGSNFTLKIRSTKLEDSAMYFCASRGGDNEQFFGPGTRLTVL.

This clone was recorded only once. The V and J genes are TRBV19 and TRBJ2-7; tentative D call: TRBD2 (7 bases). V was trimmed by 4 bases and J by 6 bases, leaving 16 bases between them. CDR3 length: 14 residues. From germline, CDR1 is LNHDA and CDR2 SQIVND (reference sequence). The CDR3 reads CASSTAGHRAEQYF. CDR3 DNA sequence: TGTGCCAGTAGTACAGCGGGACATCGGGCCGAGCAGTACTTC.